The 30 T cell receptor beta chains reported below all come from one sample, sequenced in a study of CD8 T cells in Susac syndrome. RNA totalling roughly 0.5 to 1 ug underwent reverse transcription with random hexamers. Each CDR3 protein gets one entry after TCRdb re-called the immunoSEQ multiplex PCR reads with MiXCR. Among 100,000 to 150,000 distinct CDR3 sequences listed, approximately 93% were seen once. Source material: CD8+ T cells from PBMCs. The receptor set was obtained from a human donor with multiple sclerosis.

This chain links TRBV4-1 with TRBJ1-6; 10 bases match TRBD1. The J segment lost 7 bases and the V segment lost 1 base, leaving 7 bases of the junction unmatched. Looked up from germline, CDR1 is MGHRA and CDR2 is YSYEKL. The CDR3 runs to 17 residues. The CDR3 coding sequence is TGCGCCAGCAGCCAAGCCTCCGGGACAGGGGAGAATTCACCCCTCCACTTT. It is translated as CASSQASGTGENSPLHF.

The V call is TRBV20-1, the J call TRBJ1-4; D is possibly TRBD1 (5 bases). The length of the CDR3 is 13 residues. Per germline, CDR1 DFQATT and CDR2 SNEGSKA (reference sequence). The germline V and J ends were trimmed by 5 bases and 6 bases, with 13 bases remaining between them. The CDR3 DNA sequence: TGCAGTGCTCCTAATCCGGGGGATGAAAAACTGTTTTTT. It specifies CSAPNPGDEKLFF.

The chain has TRBV5-4 and TRBJ2-7, with 9 positions matching TRBD2. The CDR3 length is 14 residues. CDR1 SGHNT and CDR2 YYREEE come from the germline V gene (reference sequence). V was pared by 0 bases and J by 5 bases, with 3 bases of the junction left unmatched. The CDR3 DNA reads TGTGCCAGCAGCTTGGGCGGGAGGGCCCACGAGCAGTACGTC. This sequence encodes CASSLGGRAHEQYV.

J is TRBJ1-5 and V is TRBV25-1; D gene uncertain. The CDR3 extends over 12 amino acids. The V gene's germline CDR1 is MGHDK and CDR2 SYGVNS. V was cut by 3 bases and J by 11 bases, with 11 bases left in between. CDR3 protein: CASSDVGSAQHF. CDR3 nucleotides: TGTGCCAGCAGTGATGTCGGATCGGCCCAGCATTTT.

This chain connects TRBV7-6 to TRBJ2-3, with D tentatively TRBD1 (6 bases). Germline-derived CDR1 and CDR2 are SGHVS and FNYEAQ. This CDR3 has 16 amino acids. V was shortened by 1 base and J by 2 bases, with 13 bases between the two germline ends. CDR3 DNA sequence: TGTGCCAGCAGCTTAGTCCTCCAGGGGACCACAGATACGCAGTATTTT. It translates to CASSLVLQGTTDTQYF.

The gene calls are TRBV27 and TRBJ2-2; TRBD2 matches 7 bases. V lost 6 bases and J lost 3; bases outside the gene matches: 4. The CDR3 is 14 residues long. CDR1 is MNHEY and CDR2 is SMNVEV in the germline V gene (reference sequence). In DNA, the CDR3 is TGTGCCAGCAGCCGTACTAGCGACACCGGGGAGCTGTTTTTT. Protein: CASSRTSDTGELFF.

The chain employs TRBV29-1 and TRBJ2-2; D gene ambiguous. V was pared by 7 bases and J by 6 bases, with 9 bases between. The CDR3 length is 11 residues. Germline V gives CDR1 SQVTM, CDR2 ANQGSEA. CDR3 DNA: TGCAGCGCCGTTGGGGCCGGGGAGCTGTTTTTT. Translation: CSAVGAGELFF.

This sequence joins TRBV4-1 and TRBJ2-7; tentative D call: TRBD2 (6 bases). V dropped 0 bases and J dropped 6 bases, with 12 bases sitting between them. The CDR3 covers 14 residues. Per germline, CDR1 MGHRA and CDR2 YSYEKL. This CDR3 reads CASSQEGEAGEQYF. CDR3 DNA: TGCGCCAGCAGCCAAGAAGGGGAAGCGGGCGAGCAGTACTTC.

The V and J genes are TRBV27 and TRBJ2-2; D call uncertain. The ends were cut back, 5 bases at V and 2 bases at J, with 18 bases in the middle. Germline loops: CDR1 MNHEY, CDR2 SMNVEV (reference sequence). The CDR3 length is 17 residues. The CDR3 loop is CASSLGVPTVNTGELFF. CDR3 nucleotides: TGTGCCAGCAGTCTTGGGGTTCCGACCGTAAACACCGGGGAGCTGTTTTTT.

This chain connects TRBV13 to TRBJ2-3, with a possible D match to TRBD1 (5 bases). The CDR3 has 14 residues. V dropped 5 bases and J dropped 2 bases, with 11 bases sitting between them. Germline V gives CDR1 PRHDT, CDR2 FYEKMQ (reference sequence). This chain's CDR3 is CASSPGRDTDTQYF. The CDR3 bases are TGTGCCAGCAGCCCAGGCAGGGACACAGATACGCAGTATTTT. Full variable domain (rest looked up from reference TRBV13 and TRBJ2-3): AAGVIQSPRHLIKEKRETATLKCYPIPRHDTVYWYQQGPGQDPQFLISFYEKMQSDKGSIPDRFSAQQFSDYHSELNMSSLELGDSALYFCASSPGRDTDTQYFGPGTRLTVL.

Here the CDR3 reads CASSERQGGSEKLFF. In nucleotides, the CDR3 is TGTGCCAGCAGCGAGAGACAGGGAGGGAGTGAAAAACTGTTTTTT. V and J are TRBV9 and TRBJ1-4, with 7 nucleotides matching TRBD1. Germline V gene lookup returns CDR1 SGDLS and CDR2 YYNGEE. This CDR3 is 15 amino acids long. The trim removed 3 bases at V and 7 bases at J, leaving 9 bases unmatched. The full variable domain, rest sourced from reference TRBV9 and TRBJ1-4, is DSGVTQTPKHLITATGQRVTLRCSPRSGDLSVYWYQQSLDQGLQFLIQYYNGEERAKGNILERFSAQQFPDLHSELNLSSLELGDSALYFCASSERQGGSEKLFFGSGTQLSVL.

The rearrangement uses TRBV5-5 and TRBJ2-6, with a possible D match to TRBD2 (6 bases). Trimming removed 0 bases at V and 1 base at J, with 17 bases between. Per germline, CDR1 SGHKS and CDR2 YYEKEE (reference sequence). The length of the CDR3 is 19 residues. The CDR3 loop is CASSLVAGRDYSGANVLTF. CDR3 in DNA: TGTGCCAGCAGCTTGGTGGCGGGGCGTGATTATTCTGGGGCCAACGTCCTGACTTTC.

The V call is TRBV2, the J call TRBJ2-3; unclear D gene. The CDR3 is 14 amino acids. Germline CDR1 and CDR2: SNHLY and FYNNEI. Trimming took 3 bases from V and 1 from J, leaving 8 bases between them. Here the CDR3 DNA reads TGTGCCAGCAGTGATAGGAGCGGCACAGATACGCAGTATTTT. This encodes CASSDRSGTDTQYF.

Remarks on this clonotype: A much larger clonotype is one base distant, so this may be a read error. The V and J genes are TRBV6-2 or TRBV6-3 and TRBJ2-7; no definite D call. CDR1 and CDR2 from the germline V gene are MNHEY and SVGEGT. The CDR3 runs to 11 residues. Trimming took 5 bases from V and 0 from J, leaving 2 bases between them. The CDR3 reads CASSASYEQYF. The DNA of the CDR3 is TGTGCCAGCAGTGCCTCCTACGAGCAGTACTTC.

The chain carries TRBV9 and TRBJ2-2; no reliable D call. There are 15 residues in the CDR3. In germline, CDR1 is SGDLS, CDR2 YYNGEE. Deletions cut 0 bases from V and 4 bases from J, with 10 bases between. CDR3 amino acids: CASSVGVRATGELFF. The CDR3 region has the DNA TGTGCCAGCAGCGTAGGAGTTCGGGCCACCGGGGAGCTGTTTTTT.

V usage is TRBV20-1 and J usage is TRBJ2-6; D unresolved. Per germline, CDR1 DFQATT and CDR2 SNEGSKA (reference sequence). The CDR3 has 15 residues. Trimming stripped 3 bases from V and 0 bases from J, with 9 bases between. CDR3 in DNA: TGCAGTGCTAGGGGCAGCTCCTCTGGGGCCAACGTCCTGACTTTC. It encodes CSARGSSSGANVLTF.

This clonotype was seen a single time. This chain links TRBV5-1 with TRBJ2-1; either TRBD1 or TRBD2 may fit D (5 bases each). This CDR3 is built from 15 residues. V lost 4 bases, J lost 2 bases, and 13 bases lay in between. Germline V CDR1 and CDR2: SGHRS, YFSETQ. CDR3 sequence: CASSIGTKTYNEQFF. For the CDR3, the DNA is TGCGCCAGCAGCATCGGGACCAAAACCTACAATGAGCAGTTCTTC. The full variable domain, in which reference TRBV5-1 and TRBJ2-1 provide the parts outside the CDR3, is KAGVTQTPRYLIKTRGQQVTLSCSPISGHRSVSWYQQTPGQGLQFLFEYFSETQRNKGNFPGRFSGRQFSNSRSEMNVSTLELGDSALYLCASSIGTKTYNEQFFGPGTRLTVL.

This clonotype was counted once. The chain links TRBV14 to TRBJ2-5, with TRBD1 identical over 9 bases. The CDR3 length is 16 residues. Germline assignment: CDR1 SGHDN and CDR2 FVKESK. Trimming removed 0 bases from V and 7 bases from J; junction bases left unmatched: 9. The CDR3 nucleotides are TGTGCCAGCAGCCAAGATGAAGCGGACAGGGGTATGACCCAGTACTTC. Translation gives CASSQDEADRGMTQYF.

This clonotype was seen only once. The rearrangement joins TRBV20-1 to TRBJ2-2; possibly TRBD2 for D (5 bases). This CDR3 has 18 amino acids. Looked up from germline, CDR1 is DFQATT and CDR2 is SNEGSKA (reference sequence). V shed 0 bases and J shed 0 bases, with 17 bases lying between them. As DNA, the CDR3 is TGCAGTGCTAGAGATAGCCTAGCCGACGCTACGAACACCGGGGAGCTGTTTTTT. It specifies CSARDSLADATNTGELFF.

This chain links TRBV29-1 with TRBJ2-3; 11 positions agree with TRBD2. The CDR3 sequence is 16 residues long. V lost 6 bases and J lost 4; bases outside the gene matches: 12. CDR1 SQVTM and CDR2 ANQGSEA come from the germline V gene. The CDR3 protein is CSVHPISGRVSDTQYF. CDR3 coding DNA: TGCAGCGTCCACCCCATTAGCGGGAGGGTCTCAGATACGCAGTATTTT.

The rearrangement joins TRBV4-1 to TRBJ2-2; D is ambiguous. V lost 1 base and J lost 4, with 7 bases in between. Germline V CDR1 and CDR2: MGHRA, YSYEKL. The CDR3 loop spans 14 amino acids. The CDR3 DNA follows: TGCGCCAGCAGCCAAGCTGGGATCACCGGGGAGCTGTTTTTT. It encodes CASSQAGITGELFF.

This chain links TRBV2 with TRBJ1-2; no clear D gene. Trimming removed 10 bases at V and 4 bases at J, with 13 bases between. This CDR3 is built from 12 residues. Germline V gene data show CDR1 as SNHLY and CDR2 as FYNNEI. CDR3: CATPGGPYGYTF. The CDR3 coding sequence is TGTGCCACGCCTGGAGGACCCTATGGCTACACCTTC.

The V gene is TRBV25-1, the J gene TRBJ2-7; D ambiguous. CDR1 and CDR2 from the germline V gene are MGHDK and SYGVNS. V was pared by 2 bases and J by 6 bases, with 8 bases between. This CDR3 spans 12 amino acids. The CDR3: CASSETVGEQYF. The CDR3 DNA follows: TGTGCCAGCAGTGAAACAGTTGGCGAGCAGTACTTC.

The rearrangement links TRBV5-1 to TRBJ2-1, with 7 bases that match TRBD2. Germline V gives CDR1 SGHRS, CDR2 YFSETQ. Trimming at V came to 6 bases and at J to 4 bases, leaving 7 bases not matched to a gene. This CDR3 region has 14 residues. The CDR3 DNA follows: TGCGCCAGCACAGTAGCGGGCGGATACAATGAGCAGTTCTTC. Protein product: CASTVAGGYNEQFF. Combining the CDR3 with reference TRBV5-1 and TRBJ2-1 gives the whole variable domain KAGVTQTPRYLIKTRGQQVTLSCSPISGHRSVSWYQQTPGQGLQFLFEYFSETQRNKGNFPGRFSGRQFSNSRSEMNVSTLELGDSALYLCASTVAGGYNEQFFGPGTRLTVL.

The chain is built from TRBV20-1 and TRBJ1-3; possibly TRBD1 for D (6 bases). V was cut by 5 bases and J by 4 bases, with 18 bases left in between. The length of the CDR3 is 15 residues. The germline V gene encodes CDR1 DFQATT and CDR2 SNEGSKA (reference sequence). CDR3 amino acids: CSAPTEGGQGNTIYF. The DNA for the CDR3 is TGCAGTGCTCCGACAGAGGGGGGGCAAGGAAACACCATATATTTT.

This chain links TRBV13 with TRBJ2-5; TRBD2 is a possible D gene (5 bases). V was pared by 5 bases and J by 9 bases, with 16 bases between. In germline, CDR1 is PRHDT, CDR2 FYEKMQ (reference sequence). CDR3 length: 13 residues. The CDR3 nucleotides read TGTGCCAGCAGCGCAACTAGGGCGGAGGCCCAGTACTTC. Protein product: CASSATRAEAQYF.

The chain uses TRBV7-3 and TRBJ2-4; no firm D call. Germline V gives CDR1 SGHTA, CDR2 FQGTGA. The CDR3 is 13 amino acids. V was trimmed by 2 bases and J by 8 bases, leaving 10 bases between them. CDR3 loop: CASSLFAGYIQYF. In DNA form, the CDR3 reads TGTGCCAGCAGCTTATTTGCTGGATACATTCAGTACTTC.

V is TRBV19 and J is TRBJ2-5, with D maybe TRBD2 (5 bases). Germline lookup yields CDR1 LNHDA and CDR2 SQIVND (reference sequence). The CDR3 extends over 16 amino acids. The V and J ends lost 6 bases and 5 bases respectively, with 22 bases between them. For the CDR3, the DNA is TGTGCCAGTAGCGCGCCCGGGGTTTTCGGATCGGAGACCCAGTACTTC. Its translation: CASSAPGVFGSETQYF. The full variable domain, completed using reference TRBV19 and TRBJ2-5, is DGGITQSPKYLFRKEGQNVTLSCEQNLNHDAMYWYRQDPGQGLRLIYYSQIVNDFQKGDIAEGYSVSREKKESFPLTVTSAQKNPTAFYLCASSAPGVFGSETQYFGPGTRLLVL.

This sequence joins TRBV28 and TRBJ2-7, with 7 positions matching TRBD1. CDR3 length equals 15 residues. Trimming cost V 2 bases and J 9 bases; bases outside gene matches: 13. Germline CDR1 MDHEN, CDR2 SYDVKM. Written as DNA, the CDR3 is TGTGCCAGCAGTTTAAGAAGGACAGGCGGTTGGGGGCAGTACTTC. Residues: CASSLRRTGGWGQYF.

The rearrangement uses TRBV2 and TRBJ2-5; a weak D match, TRBD2 (6 bases). Trimming removed 8 bases from V and 2 bases from J, with 18 bases in between. The V gene's germline CDR1 is SNHLY and CDR2 FYNNEI. This CDR3 has 15 residues. The CDR3 protein is CASRGGAGKQETQYF. The CDR3 coding sequence is TGTGCCAGCCGAGGAGGGGCCGGGAAGCAAGAGACCCAGTACTTC.